The 19 T cell receptor beta chains presented below share a single source sample, sequenced in a study of blood T cell repertoires in COVID-19. Profiling relied on immunoSEQ multiplex PCR, and the TCRdb table lists in-frame clones only, not all of them. The sample contains about 150,000 clones, 80% to 90% of which appear only once. Source material: peripheral blood. The receptors derive from a woman in her 70s with acute or convalescent COVID-19.

This clone came up a few times. The chain's CDR3 is CATSRQFQNTEAFF. The CDR3 nucleotides read TGTGCCACCAGCAGGCAGTTCCAGAACACTGAAGCTTTCTTT. This chain links TRBV15 with TRBJ1-1; D is unresolved. Trimming removed 3 bases from V and 1 base from J, with 9 bases in between. Germline lookup yields CDR1 LNHNV and CDR2 YYDKDF (reference sequence). The CDR3 runs to 14 residues.

There are a few counts of this clone. V gene TRBV30 combines with J gene TRBJ1-6; D gene unclear. The CDR3 is 11 residues long. Germline CDR1 GTSNPN, CDR2 SVGIG (reference sequence). With 5 bases removed from V and 3 bases from J, the gap between germline ends came to 2 bases. CDR3 in amino acids: CAWRYNSPLHF. The CDR3 DNA is TGTGCCTGGCGCTATAATTCACCCCTCCACTTT.

This sequence joins TRBV5-6 and TRBJ1-6; D might be TRBD1 (6 bases). Germline assignment: CDR1 SGHDT and CDR2 YYEEEE. The CDR3 has 16 amino acids. Trimming took off 3 bases at V and 7 bases at J, with 17 bases between the two ends. The CDR3 sequence: CASSWTKDRQNSPLHF. The CDR3 nucleotides are TGTGCCAGCAGCTGGACGAAGGACAGACAAAATTCACCCCTCCACTTT.

V usage is TRBV7-9 and J usage is TRBJ1-1, with D possibly being TRBD1 (6 bases). The V gene's germline CDR1 is SEHNR and CDR2 FQNEAQ (reference sequence). The CDR3 loop spans 14 amino acids. V was shortened by 3 bases and J by 4 bases, with 12 bases between the two germline ends. CDR3 region: CASSFTGRVTEAFF. In DNA, the CDR3 is TGTGCCAGCAGCTTCACAGGGCGTGTCACTGAAGCTTTCTTT.

The genes are TRBV5-6 and TRBJ1-6, with TRBD1 matching 7 bases. J lost 7 bases, V lost 5 bases, and 3 bases had no gene match. Germline CDR1 is SGHDT and CDR2 is YYEEEE. The CDR3 sequence is 13 residues long. The DNA for the CDR3 is TGTGCCAGCAGAAGGGACAGCAATTCACCCCTCCACTTT. Protein sequence: CASRRDSNSPLHF.

V usage is TRBV19 and J usage is TRBJ2-7; D gene unclear. Per germline, CDR1 LNHDA and CDR2 SQIVND (reference sequence). With 4 bases removed from V and 4 bases from J, the gap between germline ends came to 5 bases. The CDR3 is 11 residues long. In DNA, the CDR3 is TGTGCCAGTAGTAGCGCGTACGAGCAGTACTTC. This encodes CASSSAYEQYF.

This clone appeared a single time. The V gene is TRBV7-8, the J gene TRBJ1-3; 7 nucleotides agree with TRBD1. CDR3 length: 15 residues. The junction had 8 bases not matched to a gene; V was cut back by 5 bases and J by 4 bases. The germline gives CDR1 SGHVS, CDR2 FQNEAQ. The CDR3, as DNA: TGTGCCAGCAGCCGAATACCGGGACAGGGAAACACCATATATTTT. Encoded protein: CASSRIPGQGNTIYF.

This clone has only one observation. The chain links TRBV7-2 to TRBJ1-4, with 8 bases fitting TRBD1. The germline CDR1 and CDR2 sequences are SGHTA and FQGNSA. V gave up 5 bases and J gave up 7 bases; unmatched junction bases: 3. This CDR3 spans 13 amino acids. CDR3 sequence (DNA): TGTGCCAGCAGCCGGACAGGGATTGAAAAACTGTTTTTT. Translated: CASSRTGIEKLFF.

Concerning this clone: The sample holds other DNA sequences that translate to the same CDR3. The rearrangement joins TRBV15 to TRBJ1-5; possible D gene TRBD1, 5 bases. The length of the CDR3 is 13 residues. Germline values: CDR1 LNHNV, CDR2 YYDKDF (reference sequence). The germline V and J ends were trimmed by 2 bases and 4 bases, with 6 bases remaining between them. CDR3 region: CATSRQGNQPQHF. The CDR3 nucleotides are TGTGCCACCAGCAGACAGGGAAATCAGCCCCAGCATTTT.

V usage is TRBV9 and J usage is TRBJ2-5, with TRBD2 matching over 7 bases. V shed 0 bases, J shed 2 bases, and the junction held 4 bases outside the gene matches. The CDR3 sequence is 15 residues long. Germline CDR1 is SGDLS and CDR2 is YYNGEE. This CDR3 reads CASSVGAGAQETQYF. CDR3 in DNA: TGTGCCAGCAGCGTAGGGGCGGGAGCGCAAGAGACCCAGTACTTC. Based on the CDR3 plus reference TRBV9 and TRBJ2-5, the full variable domain is DSGVTQTPKHLITATGQRVTLRCSPRSGDLSVYWYQQSLDQGLQFLIQYYNGEERAKGNILERFSAQQFPDLHSELNLSSLELGDSALYFCASSVGAGAQETQYFGPGTRLLVL.

V is TRBV4-2 and J is TRBJ2-7, with 7 bases identical to TRBD2. Germline assignment: CDR1 LGHNA and CDR2 YNFKEQ. CDR3 size: 16 residues. Losses at the gene ends were 4 bases for V and 5 bases for J; bases not matched to a gene: 14. CDR3 in amino acids: CASSLGGGSWGDEQYF. The CDR3 DNA is TGTGCCAGCAGCCTCGGCGGCGGGAGCTGGGGCGACGAGCAGTACTTC.

The rearrangement links TRBV9 to TRBJ2-1, with D maybe TRBD2 (5 bases). CDR1 is SGDLS and CDR2 is YYNGEE in the germline V gene. CDR3 size: 16 residues. The V gene lost 1 base and the J gene lost 0 bases, with 11 bases spanning the gap. DNA for the CDR3: TGTGCCAGCAGCGTACGAGCGGCGAGCTCCTACAATGAGCAGTTCTTC. Residues: CASSVRAASSYNEQFF.

This clone was counted between two and nine times. The rearrangement links TRBV15 to TRBJ2-3, with D possibly TRBD1 on 5 matching bases. The CDR3 length is 15 residues. Germline assignment: CDR1 LNHNV and CDR2 YYDKDF (reference sequence). Trimming removed 4 bases at V and 8 bases at J, with 19 bases between. The CDR3 DNA follows: TGTGCCACCAGCAAAGGGGCGACAGCTCCCGGTACGCAGTATTTT. Residues: CATSKGATAPGTQYF.

This clone has just one count. The genes are TRBV7-9 and TRBJ2-2; 12 nucleotides align to TRBD2. V gave up 5 bases and J gave up 1 base; unmatched junction bases: 8. The germline gives CDR1 SEHNR, CDR2 FQNEAQ (reference sequence). The length of the CDR3 is 18 residues. CDR3 protein: CASSLTAGLAGNTGELFF. The CDR3 bases are TGTGCCAGCAGCCTAACAGCGGGACTAGCGGGGAACACCGGGGAGCTGTTTTTT.

The V and J genes are TRBV4-1 and TRBJ2-5; unclear D gene. Trimming took off 0 bases at V and 2 bases at J, with 13 bases between the two ends. The CDR3 is 16 amino acids. Germline V gene sequence: CDR1 MGHRA, CDR2 YSYEKL. The DNA for the CDR3 is TGCGCCAGCAGCCAAGATGAACGGTACAGTCAAGAGACCCAGTACTTC. It is translated as CASSQDERYSQETQYF.

This chain connects TRBV4-3 to TRBJ1-2; a weak D match, TRBD1 (6 bases). The CDR3 loop spans 16 amino acids. Trimming removed 5 bases from V and 4 bases from J, with 20 bases in between. Germline V CDR1 and CDR2: LGHNA, YSLEER. In DNA form, the CDR3 reads TGCGCCAGCAGCACAGAGTCGGGGGGCCCCGGCTATGGCTACACCTTC. Its translation is CASSTESGGPGYGYTF.

The V and J genes are TRBV7-2 and TRBJ1-4; tentative D call: TRBD1 (6 bases). The CDR3 is 15 amino acids. Between the trimmed V and J ends, which lost 4 bases and 7 bases, there was a span of 16 bases. Germline loops: CDR1 SGHTA, CDR2 FQGNSA. The CDR3 sequence is CASSSQTGLGEKLFF. The CDR3 coding sequence is TGTGCCAGCAGCTCACAGACAGGTTTGGGTGAAAAACTGTTTTTT.

V is TRBV6-6 and J is TRBJ2-3; D is unclear. Per the germline V gene, CDR1 is MNHNY and CDR2 is SVGAGI (reference sequence). Trimming stripped 2 bases from V and 6 bases from J, with 3 bases between. This CDR3 region has 11 residues. CDR3 in DNA: TGTGCCAGCAGTTACGGCGATACGCAGTATTTT. Amino acid sequence: CASSYGDTQYF.

For this clone: Other DNA variants within this sample encode the same CDR3. This chain uses TRBV4-3 with TRBJ1-5; D remains ambiguous. The V and J ends lost 0 bases and 5 bases respectively, with 5 bases between them. This CDR3 comprises 13 residues. Germline CDR1 is LGHNA and CDR2 is YSLEER. The CDR3 DNA reads as TGCGCCAGCAGCCAAGATCGAGATCAGCCCCAGCATTTT. It yields the protein CASSQDRDQPQHF.